Listed here is a single T cell receptor (beta chain). In the authors' methods: Estimation of nucleated cell counts was performed using reference gene primer amplification. Measured with immunoSEQ multiplex PCR; TCRdb has only the in-frame clones, and not every one. V and J calls and clone size are as listed in that table; D and trimming were resolved from the DNA. The table has about 120,000 clones, 90% seen once. Patients of the Seattle cohort, enrolled during active infection, were followed longitudinally. The sample is drawn from a study of blood T cell repertoires in COVID-19. Study in general: Sites in the United States, Italy and Spain provided acute and convalescent COVID-19 samples. T cells, B-cell-depleted T cells, or PBMCs supplied cDNA or gDNA.

J gave up 4 bases and V 3 bases, and 8 bases lay outside the gene matches. The CDR3 has 15 amino acids. CDR1 MNHNS and CDR2 SASEGT come from the germline V gene. This sequence was found in a woman in her fifties or sixties with COVID-19, enrolled during active disease. The chain carries TRBV6-1 and TRBJ1-2, with 7 bases fitting TRBD1. The sequencing input was peripheral blood. The CDR3 DNA reads TGTGCCAGCAGTGATGGTAGGGGGCTTGGCTATGGCTACACCTTC. The encoded protein is CASSDGRGLGYGYTF.